The source of this T cell receptor beta chain is a study of identical twins. The V end was cut by 0 bases, the J end by 14 bases, with 17 bases between. The CDR3 has 14 residues. CDR1 MGHDK and CDR2 SYGVNS come from the germline V gene. TCRdb reprocessed the 5' RACE reads via MiXCR and lists one record per CDR3 protein. This sample has approximately 1.8 million distinct CDR3 sequences, with roughly a third found just once. The receptor's source is a newborn girl in good health. This rearrangement joins TRBV25-1 to TRBJ2-1, with a weak D call TRBD2 (5 bases). Material for sequencing was cord blood. Here the CDR3 reads CASSEYTGGRSEFF. The CDR3 nucleotides are TGTGCCAGCAGTGAATACACTGGCGGGCGTTCGGAGTTCTTC.